This T cell receptor (beta chain) was documented in a study of blood T cell repertoires in COVID-19 (TCRdb year 2020). Looking at the study overall: Samples covering the acute and convalescent phases of COVID-19 were provided by collaborators in the United States, Italy and Spain. The prospective study material was composed of cDNA or gDNA derived from T cells, B-cell-depleted T cells, or PBMCs. Subjects who had been exposed to COVID-19, were actively infected with it, or had recovered from it provided the deeply sampled blood TCRbeta repertoires that made up the dataset. The repertoires were made available in a free public database intended to serve as a resource for research on the immune response to SARS-CoV-2. Samples came from the ongoing ImmuneRACE study (first 160 participants) plus 1,254 subjects from 6 global collaborators. A de-identified subject ID, COVID-19 status, age in years and sex were almost always included in the sample metadata. HLA class I and class II types, where available, came from metadata supplied by the sample provider rather than from assay-based typing. Broader findings and caveats from the paper: The amount of clinical and demographic metadata varied by source and participant and was provided uncurated.

Collaborating institutions collected whole blood in K2EDTA tubes following their own protocols. Collaborator samples were shipped for TCRbeta analysis as frozen whole blood, isolated PBMCs, or DNA extracted from either sample type. As to this clone: This receptor's antigen is unknown. No per-base quality is available; no much larger clone lies one base away.

The immunoSEQ Assay, a bias-controlled multiplex PCR, was used to amplify TCRbeta CDR3 regions from genomic DNA. Concerning the study's data processing: The number of nucleated cells in each sample was estimated from the amplification of reference gene primers within the assay. To quantify the absolute abundance of each unique TCRbeta CDR3 rearrangement, sequence reads were collapsed and filtered. For each sample, productive Simpson clonality was calculated as the square root of Simpson's diversity index across productive rearrangements. TCRdb holds this immuneACCESS table with in-frame rearrangements only. Some clones are missing; in checked studies, unresolved V genes explain under half, and the rest has no known cause. Clonal size and the V and J genes are those of that table, whereas D and trimming came from the DNA. The sample table holds about 140,000 clones, of which about 82% were seen once. The top ten constitute around 8.5% of the sample.

Germline trimming amounts to 6 bases on V and 2 bases on J, with 8 as the count of junction bases outside the gene matches. Per the germline V gene, SNHLY is the CDR1 and FYNNEI is the CDR2. The CDR3 numbers 15 residues from cysteine through phenylalanine. Just the 45-base CDR3 DNA is kept, in frame starting at base 1. Sample: peripheral blood. The sequence came from a woman aged 60 to 75 with acute or convalescent COVID-19. The chain is made from TRBV2 and TRBJ1-2; the central 8 bases match TRBD1. The DNA reads as follows: TGTGCCAGCAGGAAAGACAGGGGTACCAACTATGGCTACACCTTC. The translation is CASRKDRGTNYGYTF.